This passage covers 30 T cell receptor beta chains from one sample sequenced in a study of blood T cell repertoires in COVID-19. Libraries were prepared by immunoSEQ multiplex PCR; TCRdb keeps only in-frame clonotypes and omits some of them. This sample has roughly 170,000 clones, with approximately 80% found just once. Input material: peripheral blood. These receptors were obtained from a human donor in a cohort sampled during active COVID-19.

This chain connects TRBV6-5 to TRBJ1-6; TRBD1 aligns across 9 bases. Germline CDR1 is MNHEY and CDR2 is SVGAGI. There are 14 residues in the CDR3. V dropped 6 bases and J dropped 6; count of bases not matched to a gene: 3. CDR3 amino acids: CASRDRGGNSPLHF. The CDR3 DNA sequence: TGTGCCAGCAGGGACAGGGGCGGTAATTCACCCCTCCACTTT.

The gene calls are TRBV9 and TRBJ2-5; 10 bases are shared with TRBD1. Per germline, CDR1 SGDLS and CDR2 YYNGEE. The V and J ends lost 4 bases and 2 bases, in that order; junction bases with no gene match: 5. The CDR3 runs 15 residues. The CDR3 sequence is CASSPRQGAQETQYF. The CDR3 region has the DNA TGTGCCAGCAGCCCCCGACAGGGGGCACAAGAGACCCAGTACTTC.

The chain recombines TRBV4-2 with TRBJ1-3; TRBD1 agrees at 7 bases. CDR1 and CDR2 from the germline V gene are LGHNA and YNFKEQ. Trimming at V came to 4 bases and at J to 0 bases, leaving 6 bases not matched to a gene. The CDR3 is 16 amino acids. Written as DNA, the CDR3 is TGTGCCAGCAGCCCCGGGACAGCTAGCTCTGGAAACACCATATATTTT. Its translation is CASSPGTASSGNTIYF.

This chain joins TRBV15 and TRBJ1-4, with 8 positions matching TRBD1. The CDR3 covers 15 residues. V dropped 0 bases and J dropped 8; count of bases not matched to a gene: 5. Germline V CDR1 and CDR2: LNHNV, YYDKDF (reference sequence). CDR3 sequence: CATSRDPQGGEKLFF. CDR3 nucleotide sequence: TGTGCCACCAGCAGAGATCCACAGGGGGGGGAAAAACTGTTTTTT.

The CDR3 sequence is CASRTIGTRETQYF. CDR3 nucleotides: TGTGCCAGCAGGACCATCGGGACTAGGGAGACCCAGTACTTC. V gene TRBV6-5 combines with J gene TRBJ2-5; 8 bases agree with TRBD2. J gave up 5 bases and V 6 bases, and 8 bases lay outside the gene matches. Germline V gene lookup returns CDR1 MNHEY and CDR2 SVGAGI. The CDR3 sequence is 14 residues long.

This clone appeared a few times. V and J are TRBV3-1 (or the pseudogene TRBV3-2) and TRBJ1-2; possibly TRBD1 for D (6 bases). The CDR3 runs 14 residues. Germline values: CDR1 LGHDT, CDR2 YNNKEL (reference sequence). V was shortened by 4 bases and J by 0 bases, with 9 bases between the two germline ends. CDR3 sequence: CASSPTGSNYGYTF. CDR3 bases: TGTGCCAGCAGCCCGACAGGTTCTAACTATGGCTACACCTTC.

V usage is TRBV13 and J usage is TRBJ2-1; tentatively, D is TRBD2 (5 bases). Trimming pared 0 bases from V and 6 bases from J, leaving 12 bases between. Germline values: CDR1 PRHDT, CDR2 FYEKMQ (reference sequence). The CDR3 consists of 15 residues. The CDR3 loop reads CASSLGLASPNEQFF. CDR3 DNA: TGTGCCAGCAGCTTAGGCTTGGCTAGCCCCAATGAGCAGTTCTTC.

The genes are TRBV19 and TRBJ2-1; 8 nucleotides line up with TRBD2. Germline assignment: CDR1 LNHDA and CDR2 SQIVND (reference sequence). Losses at the gene ends were 3 bases for V and 8 bases for J; bases not matched to a gene: 9. This CDR3 spans 15 amino acids. CDR3 protein: CASSMGRGGLHEQFF. DNA for the CDR3: TGTGCCAGTAGTATGGGCCGGGGGGGCCTCCATGAGCAGTTCTTC. The full variable domain, completed using reference TRBV19 and TRBJ2-1, is DGGITQSPKYLFRKEGQNVTLSCEQNLNHDAMYWYRQDPGQGLRLIYYSQIVNDFQKGDIAEGYSVSREKKESFPLTVTSAQKNPTAFYLCASSMGRGGLHEQFFGPGTRLTVL.

This chain uses TRBV27 with TRBJ2-1; tentative D call: TRBD1 (5 bases). In germline, CDR1 is MNHEY, CDR2 SMNVEV (reference sequence). The V gene lost 2 bases and the J gene lost 6 bases, with 20 bases spanning the gap. CDR3 size: 17 residues. In DNA form, the CDR3 reads TGTGCCAGCAGTTTAAGGGGTAGGTGGGGCACGATCAATGAGCAGTTCTTC. Amino acids: CASSLRGRWGTINEQFF.

The genes are TRBV10-1 and TRBJ2-2; D ambiguous. The CDR3 length is 15 residues. The V end was cut by 3 bases, the J end by 1 base, with 9 bases between. The V gene's germline CDR1 is WNHNN and CDR2 SYGVQD (reference sequence). The CDR3 DNA reads as TGCGCCAGCAGTGACTTTCAGGAGAACACCGGGGAGCTGTTTTTT. Translating it yields CASSDFQENTGELFF.

The chain employs TRBV9 and TRBJ2-3; TRBD2 might be the D (6 bases). There are 16 residues in the CDR3. V lost 4 bases, J lost 2 bases, and 17 bases lay in between. Per germline, CDR1 SGDLS and CDR2 YYNGEE. CDR3 nucleotide sequence: TGTGCCAGCAGCCTCGCCGGGACTCCATACACAGATACGCAGTATTTT. Its protein is CASSLAGTPYTDTQYF.

The chain uses TRBV9 and TRBJ1-2, with 12 bases identical to TRBD1. After removal of 2 bases from V and 2 bases from J, the junction contained 1 base not matched to a gene. CDR3 size: 15 residues. Germline assignment: CDR1 SGDLS and CDR2 YYNGEE. CDR3 DNA sequence: TGTGCCAGCAGCGTTGGGACAGGGGGCAACTATGGCTACACCTTC. This translates into CASSVGTGGNYGYTF.

The rearrangement joins TRBV4-1 to TRBJ1-1; perhaps TRBD1 as D (5 bases). This CDR3 comprises 18 residues. V lost 0 bases, J lost 1 base, and 18 bases lay in between. Germline-derived CDR1 and CDR2 are MGHRA and YSYEKL. Here the CDR3 reads CASSQDTRFRGWNTEAFF. The DNA of the CDR3 is TGCGCCAGCAGCCAAGATACCCGATTCCGGGGGTGGAACACTGAAGCTTTCTTT.

This clone was recorded once. Other DNA sequences from this sample encode an identical CDR3 as well. The chain couples TRBV7-2 to TRBJ1-3; D possibly corresponds to TRBD1 (6 bases). The CDR3 consists of 15 residues. Trimming pared 1 base from V and 1 base from J, leaving 8 bases between. Germline V gene lookup returns CDR1 SGHTA and CDR2 FQGNSA. This CDR3 reads CASSLEGGSGNTIYF. In DNA, the CDR3 is TGTGCCAGCAGCTTAGAGGGGGGGTCTGGAAACACCATATATTTT.

The V gene is TRBV27, the J gene TRBJ1-2; maybe TRBD1 (6 bases). There are 16 residues in the CDR3. Trimming left V 2 bases short and J 5 bases short, with 18 bases between. CDR1 is MNHEY, CDR2 SMNVEV, per germline (reference sequence). The CDR3: CASSLNRDNSRYGYTF. The CDR3 region has the DNA TGTGCCAGCAGTTTAAACCGGGACAACTCCCGTTATGGCTACACCTTC.

J is TRBJ2-2 and V is TRBV5-4; D is undetermined. V was clipped by 0 bases and J by 7 bases, with 4 bases between them. The CDR3 length is 12 residues. Per the germline V gene, CDR1 is SGHNT and CDR2 is YYREEE (reference sequence). The CDR3 reads CASSLVGGELFF. For the CDR3, the DNA is TGTGCCAGCAGCTTGGTCGGCGGGGAGCTGTTTTTT. The complete variable domain, with remaining parts taken from reference TRBV5-4 and TRBJ2-2, reads ETGVTQSPTHLIKTRGQQVTLRCSSQSGHNTVSWYQQALGQGPQFIFQYYREEENGRGNFPPRFSGLQFPNYSSELNVNALELDDSALYLCASSLVGGELFFGEGSRLTVL.

This sequence joins TRBV5-1 and TRBJ2-7; 8 bases map to TRBD1. The germline CDR1 and CDR2 sequences are SGHRS and YFSETQ. The CDR3 runs to 14 residues. V shed 4 bases, J shed 2 bases, and the junction held 5 bases outside the gene matches. The CDR3 spells CASSAGGDAYEQYF. CDR3 DNA: TGCGCCAGCAGCGCAGGGGGCGATGCCTACGAGCAGTACTTC.

This clone was seen only a few times. This chain connects TRBV19 to TRBJ1-2; 8 bases fit TRBD1. CDR3 length: 18 residues. The ends lost 4 bases at V and 2 bases at J; junction bases unmatched: 15. Germline V gives CDR1 LNHDA, CDR2 SQIVND (reference sequence). CDR3 DNA sequence: TGTGCCAGTAGTAGACCAGGACAGGGCCTCCTATTGAACTATGGCTACACCTTC. Translating it yields CASSRPGQGLLLNYGYTF.

The gene calls are TRBV19 and TRBJ1-4; D is perhaps TRBD1 (6 bases). CDR1 is LNHDA, CDR2 SQIVND, per germline (reference sequence). V was shortened by 9 bases and J by 4 bases, with 18 bases between the two germline ends. The CDR3 has 15 residues. The chain's CDR3 is CASRGSQGGNEKLFF. The CDR3 DNA is TGTGCCAGCAGAGGTTCACAGGGCGGTAATGAAAAACTGTTTTTT.

This chain uses TRBV4-1 with TRBJ2-2; D gene unclear. The ends were cut back, 0 bases at V and 3 bases at J, with 14 bases in the middle. The CDR3 totals 17 residues. CDR1 and CDR2 (germline): MGHRA, YSYEKL. The chain's CDR3 is CASSQETQNIYTGELFF. CDR3 bases: TGCGCCAGCAGCCAAGAAACCCAGAATATTTACACCGGGGAGCTGTTTTTT.

The chain couples TRBV6-5 to TRBJ1-2; D uncertain. Germline lookup yields CDR1 MNHEY and CDR2 SVGAGI. There are 11 residues in the CDR3. The V and J ends lost 9 bases and 6 bases respectively, with 11 bases between them. Here the CDR3 DNA reads TGTGCCAGTTTCTGGGCCAATGGCTACACCTTC. Protein: CASFWANGYTF.

J is TRBJ2-2 and V is TRBV7-9, with D tentatively TRBD1 (6 bases). Germline loops: CDR1 SEHNR, CDR2 FQNEAQ (reference sequence). This CDR3 region has 14 residues. Trimming left V 5 bases short and J 3 bases short, with 10 bases between. CDR3 nucleotide sequence: TGTGCCAGCAGCCCCGGACAGTACACCGGGGAGCTGTTTTTT. As protein: CASSPGQYTGELFF.

This clone was picked up one time. The V call is TRBV5-1, the J call TRBJ1-6; a possible D gene is TRBD1 (6 bases). Germline V CDR1 and CDR2: SGHRS, YFSETQ. V was shortened by 1 base and J by 7 bases, with 12 bases between the two germline ends. The CDR3 has 15 amino acids. CDR3 nucleotides: TGCGCCAGCAGCTTGATGGGACACGGCAATTCACCCCTCCACTTT. Translation gives CASSLMGHGNSPLHF.

CDR3 nucleotides: TGTGCCAGCAGAGCGGCAGGGACTATAATCGGCGGGGAGCTGTTTTTT. Residues: CASRAAGTIIGGELFF. The chain couples TRBV2 to TRBJ2-2; 7 bases are a match to TRBD2. After removal of 6 bases from V and 7 bases from J, the junction contained 14 bases not matched to a gene. Germline CDR1 reads SNHLY; CDR2 reads FYNNEI. This CDR3 has 16 residues.

This clone was seen a single time. The CDR3 DNA reads as TGTGCCAGCAGTAGGGGGCCCTTGGTCCTCACCGGGGAGCTGTTTTTT. Translating it yields CASSRGPLVLTGELFF. The V gene is TRBV6-2 or TRBV6-3, the J gene TRBJ2-2; 7 bases map to TRBD1. Germline V lookup: CDR1 MNHEY, CDR2 SVGEGT. This CDR3 contains 16 residues. Germline trimming cut 5 bases from V and 4 bases from J; bases unmatched to any gene: 10.

The chain combines TRBV25-1 with TRBJ1-2; 8 bases are shared with TRBD1. Germline-derived CDR1 and CDR2 are MGHDK and SYGVNS. Trimming took 4 bases from V and 8 from J; bases not matched to a gene: 6. The CDR3 has 13 amino acids. The CDR3 nucleotides are TGTGCCAGCAGTGCCGGGACAGGTCACGGCTACACCTTC. Translation gives CASSAGTGHGYTF.

The V call is TRBV27, the J call TRBJ2-7; D unresolved. The germline CDR1 and CDR2 sequences are MNHEY and SMNVEV (reference sequence). CDR3 length: 13 residues. Between the trimmed V and J ends, which lost 5 bases and 1 base, there was a span of 9 bases. The CDR3 DNA follows: TGTGCCAGCAGTCACAGCCTTTCCTACGAGCAGTACTTC. This translates into CASSHSLSYEQYF.

V usage is TRBV29-1 and J usage is TRBJ2-7, with no clear D. The CDR3 consists of 13 residues. Per the germline V gene, CDR1 is SQVTM and CDR2 is ANQGSEA. V lost 0 bases to trimming and J lost 2 bases, with 8 bases between them. This CDR3 reads CSVEDPGAYEQYF. The DNA of the CDR3 is TGCAGCGTTGAAGATCCAGGTGCCTACGAGCAGTACTTC.

V usage is TRBV2 and J usage is TRBJ1-4, with D maybe TRBD1 (5 bases). With 7 bases removed from V and 6 bases from J, the gap between germline ends came to 18 bases. The CDR3 covers 15 residues. Germline values: CDR1 SNHLY, CDR2 FYNNEI. The CDR3 loop reads CASTGGTFGDEKLFF. DNA for the CDR3: TGTGCCAGCACGGGGGGAACTTTCGGGGATGAAAAACTGTTTTTT.

Details on this clone: At one of its ends the junction is not consistent with the germline gene, which may arise from a read error. The V call is TRBV18, the J call TRBJ2-7, with a tentative D call TRBD1 (6 bases). This CDR3 comprises 14 residues. Germline CDR1 KGHSH, CDR2 LQKENI. In DNA form, the CDR3 reads TGTGCCAGCTCCCCACGGGACAACTCCTACGAGCAGTACTTC. Translating it yields CASSPRDNSYEQYF. Variable domain in full (rest from reference TRBV18 and TRBJ2-7): NAGVMQNPRHLVRRRGQEARLRCSPMKGHSHVYWYRQLPEEGLKFMVYLQKENIIDESGMPKERFSAEFPKEGPSILRIQQVVRGDSAAYFCASSPRDNSYEQYFGPGTRLTVT.